This T cell receptor (beta chain) is from a study of OX40 agonist ivuxolimab in advanced cancers. Study overall: Prior anti-PD-1, anti-PD-L1 or anti-CTLA-4 therapy did not bar entry, and about 38% had some.

A word on this clone: Its antigen is unknown.

Peripheral blood came from all dose cohorts at three timepoints. Study-level points and caveats: Dosing at 0.1 to 3.0 mg/kg was accompanied by clonal expansion of CD4+ and CD8+ blood T cells by week 6. On average, a greater number of expanded clones characterised CD8+ T cells relative to CD4+.

Sequenced by immunoSEQ multiplex PCR; TCRdb stores in-frame clones only, minus some. This sample yields 40,000 to 55,000 clones, of which around 80% are seen a single time; about 10% belongs to the top ten. The CDR3 length is 12 residues. Per the germline V gene, CDR1 is SQVTM and CDR2 is ANQGSEA. The germline V and J ends were trimmed by 7 bases and 7 bases, with 17 bases remaining between them. The sample was CD4+ or CD8+ T cells sorted from blood, taken in a trial of the OX40 agonist ivuxolimab. The chain joins TRBV29-1 to TRBJ2-7, with D possibly TRBD2 on 7 matching bases. The TCR sequence derives from an adult with an advanced solid tumor such as melanoma, head and neck, liver or kidney cancer. CDR3 nucleotides: TGCAGCGCCCTGCAGGGAGGGGGGGAGCAGTACTTC. This gives the protein CSALQGGGEQYF.